The source of this T cell receptor beta chain is a study of spatial heterogeneity in lung cancer. Study-level information: Fewer alpha-chain than beta-chain sequences were consistently detected.

Stated time point: sample taken at primary tumor resection. Unsorted whole RNA samples from tumor, nontumor lung or frozen PBMC were sequenced. The cohort: 70 to 75 early-stage, untreated non-small cell lung cancer patients. Turning to this clonotype: The antigen remains undetermined.

The trim removed 3 bases at V and 1 base at J, leaving 5 bases unmatched. The germline V gene encodes CDR1 GTSNPN and CDR2 SVGIG (reference sequence). The CDR3 totals 14 residues. Findings and caveats of the study: Whereas they appeared in blood less at follow-up, ubiquitous expanded tumor TCRs appeared there more at resection.

All TCR cDNA molecules were individually tagged with a unique molecular identifier. One entry per CDR3 protein, called by TCRdb with MiXCR from the 5' RACE reads. The data show around 92,000 distinct CDR3 sequences, about 12% seen once. This rearrangement joins TRBV30 to TRBJ2-7, with 8 bases lining up with TRBD1. The origin of this receptor is a male donor with early-stage non-small cell lung cancer. Sequences were derived from PBMCs, sampled at surgery. CDR3 DNA sequence: TGTGCCTGGAGAGGGAGACAGGGGTCCTACGAGCAGTACTTC. This sequence encodes CAWRGRQGSYEQYF.